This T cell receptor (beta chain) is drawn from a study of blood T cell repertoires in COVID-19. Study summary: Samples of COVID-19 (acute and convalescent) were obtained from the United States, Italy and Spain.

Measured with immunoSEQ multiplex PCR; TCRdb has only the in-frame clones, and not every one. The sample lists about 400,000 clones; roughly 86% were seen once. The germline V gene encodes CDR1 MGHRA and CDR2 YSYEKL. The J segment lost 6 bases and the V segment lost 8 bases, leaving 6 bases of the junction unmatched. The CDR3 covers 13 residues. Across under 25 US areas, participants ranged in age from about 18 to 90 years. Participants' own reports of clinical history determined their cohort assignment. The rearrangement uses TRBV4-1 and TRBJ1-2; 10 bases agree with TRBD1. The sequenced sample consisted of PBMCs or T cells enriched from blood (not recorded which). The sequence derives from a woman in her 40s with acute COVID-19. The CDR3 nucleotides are TGCGCCAGCGTCGAGACAGGGGGCCATGGCTACACCTTC. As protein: CASVETGGHGYTF.